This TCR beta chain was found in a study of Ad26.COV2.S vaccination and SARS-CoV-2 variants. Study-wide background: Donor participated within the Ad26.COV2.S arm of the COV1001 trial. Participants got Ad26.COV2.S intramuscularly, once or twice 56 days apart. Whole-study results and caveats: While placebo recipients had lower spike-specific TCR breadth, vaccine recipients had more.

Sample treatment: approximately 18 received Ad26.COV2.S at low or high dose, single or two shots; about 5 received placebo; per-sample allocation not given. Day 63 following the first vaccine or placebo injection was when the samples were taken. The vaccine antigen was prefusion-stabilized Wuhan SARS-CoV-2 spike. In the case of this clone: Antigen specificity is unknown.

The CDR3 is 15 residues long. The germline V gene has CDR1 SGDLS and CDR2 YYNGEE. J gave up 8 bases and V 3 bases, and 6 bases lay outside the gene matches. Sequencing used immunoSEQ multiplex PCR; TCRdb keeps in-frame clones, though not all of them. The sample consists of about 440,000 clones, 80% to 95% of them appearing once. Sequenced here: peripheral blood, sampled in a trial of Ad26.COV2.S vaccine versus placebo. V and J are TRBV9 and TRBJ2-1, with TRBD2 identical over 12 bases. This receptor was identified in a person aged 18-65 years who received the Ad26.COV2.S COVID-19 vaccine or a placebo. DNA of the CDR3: TGTGCCAGCAGCGCTAGCGGGAGGGCTAAAGATGAGCAGTTCTTC. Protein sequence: CASSASGRAKDEQFF.